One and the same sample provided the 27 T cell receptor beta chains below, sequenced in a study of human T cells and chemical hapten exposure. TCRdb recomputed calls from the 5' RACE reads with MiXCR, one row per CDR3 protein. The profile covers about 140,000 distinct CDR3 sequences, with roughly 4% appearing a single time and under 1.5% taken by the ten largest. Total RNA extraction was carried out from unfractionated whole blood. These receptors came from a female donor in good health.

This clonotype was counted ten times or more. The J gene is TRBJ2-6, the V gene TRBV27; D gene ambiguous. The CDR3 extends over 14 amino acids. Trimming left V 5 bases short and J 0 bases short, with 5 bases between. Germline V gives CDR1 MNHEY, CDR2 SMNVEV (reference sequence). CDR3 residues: CASSRISGANVLTF. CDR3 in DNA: TGTGCCAGCAGTCGCATCTCTGGGGCCAACGTCCTGACTTTC.

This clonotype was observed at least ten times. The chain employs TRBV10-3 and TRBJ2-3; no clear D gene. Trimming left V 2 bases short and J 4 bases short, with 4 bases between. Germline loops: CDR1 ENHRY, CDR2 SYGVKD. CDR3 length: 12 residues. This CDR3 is CAISEQADTQYF. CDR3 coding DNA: TGTGCCATCAGTGAGCAGGCAGATACGCAGTATTTT.

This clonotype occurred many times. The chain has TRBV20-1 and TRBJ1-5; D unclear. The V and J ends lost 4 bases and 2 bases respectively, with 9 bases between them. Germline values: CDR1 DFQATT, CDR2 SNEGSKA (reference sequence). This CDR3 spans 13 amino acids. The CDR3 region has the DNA TGCAGTGCTACCCCCGGGCGCAATCAGCCCCAGCATTTT. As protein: CSATPGRNQPQHF.

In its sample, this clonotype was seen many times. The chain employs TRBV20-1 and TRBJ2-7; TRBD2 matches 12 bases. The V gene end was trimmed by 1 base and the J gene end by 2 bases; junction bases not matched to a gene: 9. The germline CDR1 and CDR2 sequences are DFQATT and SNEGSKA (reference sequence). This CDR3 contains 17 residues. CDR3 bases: TGCAGTGCTAGAGCTTACAGGACTAGCGGGGACCCCTACGAGCAGTACTTC. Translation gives CSARAYRTSGDPYEQYF.

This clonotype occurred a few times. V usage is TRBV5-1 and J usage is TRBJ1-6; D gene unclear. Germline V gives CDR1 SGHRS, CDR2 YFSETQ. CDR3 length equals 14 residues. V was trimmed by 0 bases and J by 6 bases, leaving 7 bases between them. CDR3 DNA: TGCGCCAGCAGCTTGGAGTCGGCTAATTCACCCCTCCACTTT. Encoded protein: CASSLESANSPLHF.

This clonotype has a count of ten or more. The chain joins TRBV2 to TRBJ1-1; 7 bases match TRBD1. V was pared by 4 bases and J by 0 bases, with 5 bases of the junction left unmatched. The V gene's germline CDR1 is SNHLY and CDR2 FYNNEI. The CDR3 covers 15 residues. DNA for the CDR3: TGTGCCAGCAGTGGGCGTGGGACAGTGAACACTGAAGCTTTCTTT. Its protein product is CASSGRGTVNTEAFF.

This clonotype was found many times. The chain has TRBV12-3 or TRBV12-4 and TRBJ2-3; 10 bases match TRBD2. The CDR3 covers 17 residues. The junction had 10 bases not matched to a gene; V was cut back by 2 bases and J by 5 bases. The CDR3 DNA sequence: TGTGCCAGCAGTTTAACTCTTCTAGCGGGGGTTGGAGATACGCAGTATTTT. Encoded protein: CASSLTLLAGVGDTQYF.

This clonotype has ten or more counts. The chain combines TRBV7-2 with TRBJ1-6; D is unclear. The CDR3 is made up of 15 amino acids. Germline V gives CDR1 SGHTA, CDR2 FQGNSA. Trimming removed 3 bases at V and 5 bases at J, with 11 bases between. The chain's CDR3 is CASSFNSGDNSPLHF. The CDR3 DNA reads TGTGCCAGCAGCTTTAATTCCGGGGATAATTCACCCCTCCACTTT.

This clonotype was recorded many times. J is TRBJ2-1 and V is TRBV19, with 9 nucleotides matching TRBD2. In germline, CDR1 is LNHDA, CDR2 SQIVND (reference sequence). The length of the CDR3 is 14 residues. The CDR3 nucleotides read TGTCAAAAGGTTAGCGGGAGCTCCTACAATGAGCAGTTCTTC. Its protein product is CQKVSGSSYNEQFF.

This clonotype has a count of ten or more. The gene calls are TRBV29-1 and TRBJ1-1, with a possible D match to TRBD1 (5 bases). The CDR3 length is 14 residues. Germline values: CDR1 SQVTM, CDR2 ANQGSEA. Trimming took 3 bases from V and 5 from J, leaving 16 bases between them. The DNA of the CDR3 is TGCAGCGTTGAGAAGGGACGGGGGATGACTGAAGCTTTCTTT. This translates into CSVEKGRGMTEAFF.

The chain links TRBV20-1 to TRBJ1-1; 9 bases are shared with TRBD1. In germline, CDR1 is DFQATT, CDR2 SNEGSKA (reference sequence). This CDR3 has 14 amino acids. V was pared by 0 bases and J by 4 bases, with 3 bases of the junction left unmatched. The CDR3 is CSAREGTGRTEAFF. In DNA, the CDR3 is TGCAGTGCTAGAGAGGGGACAGGGCGCACTGAAGCTTTCTTT.

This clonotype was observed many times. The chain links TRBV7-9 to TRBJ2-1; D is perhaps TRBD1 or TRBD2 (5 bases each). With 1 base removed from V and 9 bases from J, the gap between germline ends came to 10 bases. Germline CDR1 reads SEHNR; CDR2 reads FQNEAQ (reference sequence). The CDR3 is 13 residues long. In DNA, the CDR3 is TGTGCCAGCAGCTTAGTGGGGGTACCTGAGCAGTTCTTC. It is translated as CASSLVGVPEQFF.

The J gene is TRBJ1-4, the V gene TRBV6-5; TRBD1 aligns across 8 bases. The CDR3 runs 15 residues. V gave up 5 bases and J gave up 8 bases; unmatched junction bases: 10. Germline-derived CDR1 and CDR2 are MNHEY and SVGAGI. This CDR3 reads CASSNHGQGGEKLFF. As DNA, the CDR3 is TGTGCCAGCAGTAACCATGGACAGGGAGGAGAAAAACTGTTTTTT.

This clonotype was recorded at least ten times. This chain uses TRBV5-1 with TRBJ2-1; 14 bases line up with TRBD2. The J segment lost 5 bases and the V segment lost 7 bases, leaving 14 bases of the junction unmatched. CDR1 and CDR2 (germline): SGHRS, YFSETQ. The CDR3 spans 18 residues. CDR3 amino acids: CASSLGRTSGGSNNEQFF. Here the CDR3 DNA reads TGCGCCAGCTCCCTGGGAAGGACTAGCGGGGGGTCAAACAATGAGCAGTTCTTC.

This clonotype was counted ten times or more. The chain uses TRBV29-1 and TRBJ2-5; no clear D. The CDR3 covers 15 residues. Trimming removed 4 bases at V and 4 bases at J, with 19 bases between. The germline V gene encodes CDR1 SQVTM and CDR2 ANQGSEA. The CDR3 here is CSVGGRFGFGETQYF. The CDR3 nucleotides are TGCAGCGTTGGCGGCAGGTTCGGGTTCGGAGAGACCCAGTACTTC.

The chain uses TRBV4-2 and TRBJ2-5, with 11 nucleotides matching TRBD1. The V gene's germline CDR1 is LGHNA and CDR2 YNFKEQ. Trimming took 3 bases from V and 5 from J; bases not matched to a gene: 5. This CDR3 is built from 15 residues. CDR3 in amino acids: CASSQADRGRETQYF. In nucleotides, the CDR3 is TGTGCCAGCAGCCAGGCGGACAGGGGGCGGGAGACCCAGTACTTC.

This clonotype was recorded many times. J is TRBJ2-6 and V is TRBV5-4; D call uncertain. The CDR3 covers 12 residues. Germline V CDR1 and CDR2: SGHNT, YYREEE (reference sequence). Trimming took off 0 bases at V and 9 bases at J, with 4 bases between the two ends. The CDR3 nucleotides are TGTGCCAGCAGCTTGGGTGACAACGTCCTGACTTTC. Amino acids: CASSLGDNVLTF.

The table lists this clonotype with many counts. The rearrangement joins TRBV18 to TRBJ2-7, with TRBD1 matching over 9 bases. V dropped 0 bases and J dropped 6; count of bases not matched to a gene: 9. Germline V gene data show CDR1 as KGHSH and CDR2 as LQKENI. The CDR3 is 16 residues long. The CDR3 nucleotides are TGTGCCAGCTCACCACCTCTTACAGGGGGCCGGGGCGAGCAGTACTTC. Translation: CASSPPLTGGRGEQYF.

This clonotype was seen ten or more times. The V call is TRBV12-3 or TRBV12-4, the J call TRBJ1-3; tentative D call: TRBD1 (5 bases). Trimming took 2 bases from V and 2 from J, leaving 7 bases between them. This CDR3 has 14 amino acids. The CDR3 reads CASSLSGTGNTIYF. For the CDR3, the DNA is TGTGCCAGCAGTTTATCAGGGACTGGAAACACCATATATTTT.

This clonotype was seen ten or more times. The CDR3 region is CASSPQGATSGGRRDTQYF. The CDR3 bases are TGTGCCAGCAGCCCCCAGGGGGCGACTAGCGGGGGCCGCCGGGATACGCAGTATTTT. V is TRBV3-1 and J is TRBJ2-3, with 12 positions matching TRBD2. V gave up 4 bases and J gave up 6 bases; unmatched junction bases: 17. CDR1 is LGHDT and CDR2 is YNNKEL in the germline V gene (reference sequence). This CDR3 has 19 amino acids.

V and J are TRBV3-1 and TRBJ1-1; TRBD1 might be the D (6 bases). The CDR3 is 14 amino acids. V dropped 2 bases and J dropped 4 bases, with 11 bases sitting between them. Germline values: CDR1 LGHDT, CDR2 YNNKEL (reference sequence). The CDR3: CASSQCQGGTEAFF. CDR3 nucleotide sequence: TGTGCCAGCAGCCAATGTCAAGGGGGCACTGAAGCTTTCTTT.

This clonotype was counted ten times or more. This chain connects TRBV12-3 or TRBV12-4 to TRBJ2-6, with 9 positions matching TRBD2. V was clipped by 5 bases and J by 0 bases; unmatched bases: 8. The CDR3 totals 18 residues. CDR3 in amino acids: CASSRAGGYSSGANVLTF. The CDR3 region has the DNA TGTGCCAGCAGTAGAGCGGGGGGCTATAGCTCTGGGGCCAACGTCCTGACTTTC.

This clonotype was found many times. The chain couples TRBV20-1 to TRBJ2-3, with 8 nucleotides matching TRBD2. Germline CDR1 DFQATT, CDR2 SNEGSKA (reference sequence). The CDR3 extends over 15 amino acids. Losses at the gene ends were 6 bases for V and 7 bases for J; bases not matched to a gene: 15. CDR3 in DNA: TGCAGTGCCCTAGGTCCCGGGGGGGGCGATTATACGCAGTATTTT. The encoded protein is CSALGPGGGDYTQYF.

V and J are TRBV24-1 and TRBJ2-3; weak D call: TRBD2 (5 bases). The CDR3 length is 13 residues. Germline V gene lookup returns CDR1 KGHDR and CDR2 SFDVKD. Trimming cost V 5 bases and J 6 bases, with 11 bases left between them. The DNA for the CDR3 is TGTGCCACCAGTGTATCGGGGTCGGATACGCAGTATTTT. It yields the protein CATSVSGSDTQYF.

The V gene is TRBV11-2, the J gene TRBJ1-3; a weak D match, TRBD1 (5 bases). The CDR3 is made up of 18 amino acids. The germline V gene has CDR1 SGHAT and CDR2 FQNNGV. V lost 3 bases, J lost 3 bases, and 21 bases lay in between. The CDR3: CASSLSDSSYPVGNTIYF. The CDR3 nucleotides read TGTGCCAGCAGCTTGTCCGACAGTTCGTACCCCGTTGGAAACACCATATATTTT.

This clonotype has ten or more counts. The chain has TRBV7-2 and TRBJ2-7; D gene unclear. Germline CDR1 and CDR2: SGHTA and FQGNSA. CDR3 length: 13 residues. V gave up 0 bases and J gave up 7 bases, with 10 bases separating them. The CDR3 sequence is CASSLAFRMEQYF. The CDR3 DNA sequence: TGTGCCAGCAGCTTAGCTTTTCGTATGGAGCAGTACTTC.

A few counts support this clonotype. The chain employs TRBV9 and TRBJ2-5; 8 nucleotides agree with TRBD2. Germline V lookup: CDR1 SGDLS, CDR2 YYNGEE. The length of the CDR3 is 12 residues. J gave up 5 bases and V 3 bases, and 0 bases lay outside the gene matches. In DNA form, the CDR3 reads TGTGCCAGCAGCGCGGGAGGGGAGACCCAGTACTTC. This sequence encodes CASSAGGETQYF.